The source of this T cell receptor (beta chain) is a study of blood T cell repertoires in COVID-19. Original handling: The assay estimated nucleated cells by amplifying reference gene primers. Clones were sequenced by immunoSEQ multiplex PCR, and TCRdb holds only the in-frame ones, with some missing. From that table come the V and J calls and clone size; the DNA was used to work out D and trimming. The repertoire consists of about 120,000 clones, with more than 75% occurring once and the leading ten covering about 1.6%. Comments on this clone: Distinct nucleotide sequences in the sample also encode this CDR3.

Germline V lookup: CDR1 LNHDA, CDR2 SQIVND (reference sequence). V lost 5 bases and J lost 2; bases outside the gene matches: 3. The CDR3 spans 14 residues. This clonotype was obtained from a human donor in a cohort sampled during active COVID-19. The chain combines TRBV19 with TRBJ2-7, with 10 nucleotides matching TRBD1. Sequencing was carried out using peripheral blood. Written as DNA, the CDR3 is TGTGCCAGTAGTCCCGGGACAGGGGCCTACGAGCAGTACTTC. Protein sequence: CASSPGTGAYEQYF.